This is a list of T cell receptor beta chains from one sample in a study of circulating CD8 cells and anti-PD-1 response in melanoma. TCRdb passed the reads through MiXCR, listing each CDR3 protein once. Among hundreds of distinct CDR3 sequences listed, under 13% were seen once. Source: CD8+ T cells from PBMCs, taken at baseline or after one month of anti-PD-1 therapy (not recorded which). Receptors were obtained from a human donor with melanoma. Both conserved end residues are part of each CDR3. A D gene is named only where the DNA matches it firmly. Not every row has a clone size; where given, it reads once, few, many or a size class.

cdr3_nt cdr3_aa v_call clone_size j_call d_call
TGTGCCACCAGTGATTTAAAGGGGGAGTCCGGGGAGCTGTTTTTT CATSDLKGESGELFF TRBV24-1 large TRBJ2-2 -
TGTGCCAGCAGTGATCCGGGGGCCTCCTACAATGAGCAGTTCTTC CASSDPGASYNEQFF TRBV2 large TRBJ2-1 -
TGTGCCAGCAGCTTGGATGGAGGGGGCGGCACCGGGGAGCTGTTTTTT CASSLDGGGGTGELFF TRBV5-4 medium-sized TRBJ2-2 -
TGTGCCAGCTCAAAAGCAGGATACTCCTACAATGAGCAGTTCTTC CASSKAGYSYNEQFF TRBV18 medium-sized TRBJ2-1 -
TGTGCCAGCAGTACCCAGGACAGGGGGCGGGAGACCCAGTACTTC CASSTQDRGRETQYF TRBV28 large TRBJ2-5 TRBD1
TGCAGTGCTAGTCTAGCGGGAGCCTACAATGAGCAGTTCTTC CSASLAGAYNEQFF TRBV20-1 large TRBJ2-1 TRBD2
TGTGCCAGCAGTTGGGCAGGGGGCACGGATCAGCCCCAGCATTTT CASSWAGGTDQPQHF TRBV2 large TRBJ1-5 TRBD1
TGTGCCAGCAGCTACTCGAATTCAGGGGTGGACGAGCAGTACTTC CASSYSNSGVDEQYF TRBV6-5 - TRBJ2-7 -
TGTGCCAGCAGTGAAGATGAGGCGACTGAAGCTTTCTTT CASSEDEATEAFF TRBV2 large TRBJ1-1 -
TGTGCCACAAACCGAGGGGATAGCAATCAGCCCCAGCATTTT CATNRGDSNQPQHF TRBV24-1 medium-sized TRBJ1-5 -
TGTGCCAGCAGTACCAGAGAATCCTACAATGAGCAGTTCTTC CASSTRESYNEQFF TRBV28 large TRBJ2-1 -
TGTGCCAGCAGTCTGAGACAGGGGCGACAAGAGACCCAGTACTTC CASSLRQGRQETQYF TRBV13 large TRBJ2-5 TRBD1
TGTGCCAGCACAGCTGGAGGGTTTTCGGGTGAGCAGTACTTC CASTAGGFSGEQYF TRBV2 large TRBJ2-7 -